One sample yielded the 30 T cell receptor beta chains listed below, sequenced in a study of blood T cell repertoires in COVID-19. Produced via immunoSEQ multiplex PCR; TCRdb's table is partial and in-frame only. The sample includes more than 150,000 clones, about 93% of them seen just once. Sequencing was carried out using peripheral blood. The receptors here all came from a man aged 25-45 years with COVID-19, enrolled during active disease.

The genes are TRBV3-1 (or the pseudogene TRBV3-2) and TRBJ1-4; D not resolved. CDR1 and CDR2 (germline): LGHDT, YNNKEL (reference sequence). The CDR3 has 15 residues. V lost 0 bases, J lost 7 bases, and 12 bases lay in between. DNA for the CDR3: TGTGCCAGCAGCCAAGAGAGCATAAGAAGTGAAAAACTGTTTTTT. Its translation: CASSQESIRSEKLFF.

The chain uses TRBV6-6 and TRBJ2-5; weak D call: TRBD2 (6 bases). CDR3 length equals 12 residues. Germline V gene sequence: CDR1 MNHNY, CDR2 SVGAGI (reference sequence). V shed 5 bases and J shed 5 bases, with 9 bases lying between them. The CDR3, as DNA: TGTGCCAGCAGTCTAAGCGGGGAGACCCAGTACTTC. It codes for CASSLSGETQYF.

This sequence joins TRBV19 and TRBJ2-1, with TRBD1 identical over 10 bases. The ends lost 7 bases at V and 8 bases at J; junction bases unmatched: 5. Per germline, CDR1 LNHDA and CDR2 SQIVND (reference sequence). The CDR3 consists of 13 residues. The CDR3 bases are TGTGCCAGTATGGGACAGGGGAACCATGAGCAGTTCTTC. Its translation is CASMGQGNHEQFF.

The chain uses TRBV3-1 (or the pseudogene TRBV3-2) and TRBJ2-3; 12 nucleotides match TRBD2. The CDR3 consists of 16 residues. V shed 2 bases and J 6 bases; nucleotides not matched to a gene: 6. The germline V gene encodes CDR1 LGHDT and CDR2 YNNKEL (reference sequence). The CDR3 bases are TGTGCCAGCAGCCAAACTAGCGGGGGGATGGGGGATACGCAGTATTTT. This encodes CASSQTSGGMGDTQYF.

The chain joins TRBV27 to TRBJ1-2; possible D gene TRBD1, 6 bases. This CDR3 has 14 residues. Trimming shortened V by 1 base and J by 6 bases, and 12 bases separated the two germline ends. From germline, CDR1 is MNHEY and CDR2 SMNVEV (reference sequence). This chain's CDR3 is CASSLLAGVDGYTF. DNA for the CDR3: TGTGCCAGCAGTTTATTGGCAGGGGTGGATGGCTACACCTTC.

CDR3 sequence (DNA): TGTGCCAGCAGCGTAGGGGACAGCAACACTGAAGCTTTCTTT. Protein product: CASSVGDSNTEAFF. The genes are TRBV9 and TRBJ1-1, with TRBD1 matching over 7 bases. Trimming at V came to 0 bases and at J to 2 bases, leaving 1 base not matched to a gene. Germline CDR1 reads SGDLS; CDR2 reads YYNGEE. This CDR3 region has 14 residues.

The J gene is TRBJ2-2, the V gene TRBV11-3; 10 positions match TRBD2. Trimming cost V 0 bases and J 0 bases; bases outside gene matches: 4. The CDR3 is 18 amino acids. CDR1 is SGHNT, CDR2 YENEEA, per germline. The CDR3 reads CASSLDRTSGTNTGELFF. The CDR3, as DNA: TGTGCCAGCAGCTTAGATAGGACTAGCGGTACGAACACCGGGGAGCTGTTTTTT.

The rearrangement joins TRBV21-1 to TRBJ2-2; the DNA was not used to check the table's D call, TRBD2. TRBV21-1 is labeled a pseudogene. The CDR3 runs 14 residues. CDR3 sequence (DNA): TGTGCCAGCAGCAATGCCAAAATCGGCGGGGAGCTGTTTTTT. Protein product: CASSNAKIGGELFF.

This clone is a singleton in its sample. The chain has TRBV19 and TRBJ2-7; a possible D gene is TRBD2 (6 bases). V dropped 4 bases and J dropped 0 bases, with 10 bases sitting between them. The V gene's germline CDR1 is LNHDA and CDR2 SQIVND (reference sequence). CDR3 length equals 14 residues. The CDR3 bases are TGTGCCAGTAGTAACGCGGGAAGCTCCTACGAGCAGTACTTC. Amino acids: CASSNAGSSYEQYF.

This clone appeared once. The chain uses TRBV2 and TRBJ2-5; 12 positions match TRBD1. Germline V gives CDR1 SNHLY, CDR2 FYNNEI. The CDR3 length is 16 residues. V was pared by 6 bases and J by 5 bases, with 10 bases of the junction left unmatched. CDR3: CASREPGQGARETQYF. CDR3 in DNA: TGTGCCAGCAGGGAACCGGGACAGGGGGCCAGGGAGACCCAGTACTTC.

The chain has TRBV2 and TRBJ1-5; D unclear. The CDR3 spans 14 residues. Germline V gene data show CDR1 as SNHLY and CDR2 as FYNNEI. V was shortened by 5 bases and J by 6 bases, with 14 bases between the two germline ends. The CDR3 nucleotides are TGTGCCAGCAGTCAAGACACGACGGGTCAGCCCCAGCATTTT. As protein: CASSQDTTGQPQHF.

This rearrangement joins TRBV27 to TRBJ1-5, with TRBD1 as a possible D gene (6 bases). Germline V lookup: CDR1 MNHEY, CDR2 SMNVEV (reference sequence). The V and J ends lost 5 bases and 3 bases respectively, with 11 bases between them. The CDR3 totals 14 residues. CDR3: CASSPRGANQPQHF. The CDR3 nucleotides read TGTGCCAGCAGTCCCCGGGGGGCCAATCAGCCCCAGCATTTT.

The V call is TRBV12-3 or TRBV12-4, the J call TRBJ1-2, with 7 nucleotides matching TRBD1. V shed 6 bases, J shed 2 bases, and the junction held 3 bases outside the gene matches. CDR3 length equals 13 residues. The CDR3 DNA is TGTGCCAGCAGGGGACAGTCGAACTATGGCTACACCTTC. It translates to CASRGQSNYGYTF.

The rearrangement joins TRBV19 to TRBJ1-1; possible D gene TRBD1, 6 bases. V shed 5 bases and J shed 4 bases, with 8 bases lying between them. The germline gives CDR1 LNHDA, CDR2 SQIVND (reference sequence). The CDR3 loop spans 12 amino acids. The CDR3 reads CASSVRGTEAFF. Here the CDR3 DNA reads TGTGCCAGTAGTGTCAGGGGCACTGAAGCTTTCTTT.

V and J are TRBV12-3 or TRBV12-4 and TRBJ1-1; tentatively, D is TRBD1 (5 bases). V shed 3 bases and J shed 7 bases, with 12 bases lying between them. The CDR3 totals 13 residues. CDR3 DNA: TGTGCCAGCAGTTTCAGGACATTAAATGAAGCTTTCTTT. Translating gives CASSFRTLNEAFF.

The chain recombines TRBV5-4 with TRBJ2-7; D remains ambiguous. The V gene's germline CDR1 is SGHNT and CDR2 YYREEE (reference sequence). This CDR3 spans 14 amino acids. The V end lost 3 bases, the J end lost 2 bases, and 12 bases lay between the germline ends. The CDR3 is CASSSSTAAYEQYF. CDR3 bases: TGTGCCAGCAGCTCTTCGACTGCGGCCTACGAGCAGTACTTC.

In DNA form, the CDR3 reads TGTGCCAGCAGCCCGGACAGGGGGCTAGCCAGCCAAGAGACCCAGTACTTC. Its protein product is CASSPDRGLASQETQYF. The chain carries TRBV5-4 and TRBJ2-5; the match to TRBD1 covers 11 bases. The trim removed 4 bases at V and 1 base at J, leaving 9 bases unmatched. Germline CDR1 and CDR2: SGHNT and YYREEE (reference sequence). This CDR3 has 17 amino acids.

The CDR3 DNA is TGCGCCAGCAGCTCATATGACAGGGGAAAACCTGAAGCTTTCTTT. Amino acids: CASSSYDRGKPEAFF. J is TRBJ1-1 and V is TRBV5-1; 8 positions match TRBD1. J gave up 6 bases and V 3 bases, and 10 bases lay outside the gene matches. CDR3 length equals 15 residues. Germline loops: CDR1 SGHRS, CDR2 YFSETQ.

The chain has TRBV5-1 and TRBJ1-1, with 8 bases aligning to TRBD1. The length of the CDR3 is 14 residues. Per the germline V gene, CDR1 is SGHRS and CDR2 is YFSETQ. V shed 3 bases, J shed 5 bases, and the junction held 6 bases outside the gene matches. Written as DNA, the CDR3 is TGCGCCAGCAGCTCGGACAGGGCAGGGACTGAAGCTTTCTTT. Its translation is CASSSDRAGTEAFF.

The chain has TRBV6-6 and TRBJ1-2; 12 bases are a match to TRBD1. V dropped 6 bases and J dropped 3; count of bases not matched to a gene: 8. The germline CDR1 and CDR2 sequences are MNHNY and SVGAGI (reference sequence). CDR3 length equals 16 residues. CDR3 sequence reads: CASSDGTGGTDYGYTF. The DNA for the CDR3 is TGTGCCAGCAGCGACGGGACAGGGGGCACCGACTATGGCTACACCTTC.

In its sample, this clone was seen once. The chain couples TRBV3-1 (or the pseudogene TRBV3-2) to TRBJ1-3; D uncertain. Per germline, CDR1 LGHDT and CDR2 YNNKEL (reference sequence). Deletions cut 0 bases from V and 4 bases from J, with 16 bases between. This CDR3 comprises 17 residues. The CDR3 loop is CASSQDRRKTKGNTIYF. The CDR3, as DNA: TGTGCCAGCAGCCAAGATCGCCGGAAGACTAAGGGAAACACCATATATTTT.

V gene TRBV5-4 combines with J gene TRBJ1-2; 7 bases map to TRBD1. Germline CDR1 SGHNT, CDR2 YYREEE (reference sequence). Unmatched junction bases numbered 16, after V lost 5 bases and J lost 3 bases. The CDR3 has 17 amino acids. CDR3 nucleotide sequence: TGTGCCAGCAGATCCAATATCGGGACAGAGCTTTACTATGGCTACACCTTC. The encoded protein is CASRSNIGTELYYGYTF.

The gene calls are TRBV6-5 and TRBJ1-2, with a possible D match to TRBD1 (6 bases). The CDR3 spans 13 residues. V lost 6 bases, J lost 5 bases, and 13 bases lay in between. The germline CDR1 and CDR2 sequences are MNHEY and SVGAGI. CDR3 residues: CASRDGTSYGYTF. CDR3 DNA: TGTGCCAGCAGAGACGGGACATCTTATGGCTACACCTTC.

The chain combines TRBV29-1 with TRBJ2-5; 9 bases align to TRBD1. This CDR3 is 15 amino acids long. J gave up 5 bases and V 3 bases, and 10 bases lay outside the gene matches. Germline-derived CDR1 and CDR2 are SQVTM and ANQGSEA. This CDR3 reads CSVEITQGAWETQYF. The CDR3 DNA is TGCAGCGTTGAGATCACACAGGGGGCATGGGAGACCCAGTACTTC.

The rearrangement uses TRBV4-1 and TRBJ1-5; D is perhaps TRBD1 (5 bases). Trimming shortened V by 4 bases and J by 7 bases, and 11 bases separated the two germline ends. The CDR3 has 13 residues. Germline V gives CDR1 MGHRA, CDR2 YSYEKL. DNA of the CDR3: TGCGCCAGCAGCCCAGGGAGGTACCAGCCCCAGCATTTT. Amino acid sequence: CASSPGRYQPQHF.

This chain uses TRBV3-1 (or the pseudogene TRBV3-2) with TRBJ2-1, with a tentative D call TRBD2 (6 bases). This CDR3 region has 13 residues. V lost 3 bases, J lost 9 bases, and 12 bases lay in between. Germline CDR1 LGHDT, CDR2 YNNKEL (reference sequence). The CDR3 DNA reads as TGTGCCAGCAGCCAGTCTTTGGAGGGTGAGCAGTTCTTC. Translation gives CASSQSLEGEQFF.

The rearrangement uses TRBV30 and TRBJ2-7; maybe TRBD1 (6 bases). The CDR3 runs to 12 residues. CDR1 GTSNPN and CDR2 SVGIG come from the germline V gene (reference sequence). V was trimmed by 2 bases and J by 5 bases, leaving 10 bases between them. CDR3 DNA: TGTGCCTGGAGTTACAGGGCCCACGAGCAGTACTTC. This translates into CAWSYRAHEQYF.

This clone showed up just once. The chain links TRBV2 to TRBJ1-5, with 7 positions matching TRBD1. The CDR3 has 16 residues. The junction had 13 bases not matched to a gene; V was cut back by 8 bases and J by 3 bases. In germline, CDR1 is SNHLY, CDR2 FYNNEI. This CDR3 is CASALFPTGTNQPQHF. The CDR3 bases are TGTGCCAGCGCCTTATTCCCGACAGGGACCAATCAGCCCCAGCATTTT.

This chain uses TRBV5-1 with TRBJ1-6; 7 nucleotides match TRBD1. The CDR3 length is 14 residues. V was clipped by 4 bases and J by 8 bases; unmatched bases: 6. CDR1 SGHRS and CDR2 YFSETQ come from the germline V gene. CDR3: CASSTGQEYSPLHF. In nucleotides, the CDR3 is TGCGCCAGCAGCACAGGACAGGAATATTCACCCCTCCACTTT.

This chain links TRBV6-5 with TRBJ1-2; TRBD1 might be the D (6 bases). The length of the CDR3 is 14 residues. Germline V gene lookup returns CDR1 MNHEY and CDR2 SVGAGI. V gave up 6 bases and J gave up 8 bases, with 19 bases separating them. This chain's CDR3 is CASRLLQGPVGYTF. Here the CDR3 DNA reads TGTGCCAGCAGGCTTTTACAGGGTCCGGTGGGCTACACCTTC.